This record concerns one T cell receptor beta chain sequence. The record originates from a study of CD8 T cells in Susac syndrome. A quantity of about 0.5 to 1 ug RNA underwent reverse transcription using random hexamers. TCRdb reanalysed the immunoSEQ multiplex PCR reads using MiXCR and keeps one entry per CDR3 protein. This repertoire shows about 200,000 distinct CDR3 sequences, nearly 95% found once; its top ten account for approximately 0.097%. The authors negatively isolated CD8+ and CD4+ T cells and FACS-enriched TEMRA cells. The ends were cut back, 0 bases at V and 1 base at J, with 15 bases in the middle. Germline V gene sequence: CDR1 SGHDT, CDR2 YYEEEE. CDR3 length equals 17 residues.

J is TRBJ2-3 and V is TRBV5-6; D not certain. This TCR was recovered from a human donor with multiple sclerosis. The sequencing sample was made of CD4+ T cells from PBMCs. CDR3 sequence reads: CASSLARSAEGTDTQYF. The CDR3 DNA is TGTGCCAGCAGCTTGGCTCGGTCGGCAGAAGGCACAGATACGCAGTATTTT. Full variable domain (rest looked up from reference TRBV5-6 and TRBJ2-3): DAGVTQSPTHLIKTRGQQVTLRCSPKSGHDTVSWYQQALGQGPQFIFQYYEEEERQRGNFPDRFSGHQFPNYSSELNVNALLLGDSALYLCASSLARSAEGTDTQYFGPGTRLTVL.